Below are 31 T cell receptor beta chains sequenced from a single sample in a study of T cell responses to AZD1222 COVID-19 vaccine. Assay: immunoSEQ multiplex PCR; the TCRdb copy retains only in-frame clones and omits some. The table records about 130,000 clones, over 90% of them present only once. Material: peripheral blood, obtained on day 0 of AZD1222 vaccination. Source of these receptors: an adult in good health.

The V gene is TRBV19, the J gene TRBJ1-5; D call uncertain. CDR3 length: 16 amino acids. Trimming shortened V by 6 bases and J by 0 bases, and 15 bases separated the two germline ends. CDR1 and CDR2 from the germline V gene are LNHDA and SQIVND (reference sequence). This CDR3 reads CASSPLPRDSNQPQHF. In nucleotides, the CDR3 is TGTGCCAGTAGCCCCCTTCCCCGGGATAGCAATCAGCCCCAGCATTTT.

The chain couples TRBV5-6 to TRBJ2-7; possible D gene TRBD2, 7 bases. The CDR3 covers 14 residues. The germline CDR1 and CDR2 sequences are SGHDT and YYEEEE. V gave up 0 bases and J gave up 3 bases, with 10 bases separating them. CDR3 in amino acids: CASSLEGGHYEQYF. The CDR3 nucleotides are TGTGCCAGCAGCTTGGAGGGGGGGCACTACGAGCAGTACTTC.

The V call is TRBV3-1 (or the pseudogene TRBV3-2), the J call TRBJ2-2; D unresolved. Trimming shortened V by 5 bases and J by 1 base, and 14 bases separated the two germline ends. CDR1 LGHDT and CDR2 YNNKEL come from the germline V gene (reference sequence). The CDR3 sequence is 16 residues long. The CDR3 spells CASSSLYVKNTGELFF. The DNA of the CDR3 is TGTGCCAGCAGCTCCTTATACGTAAAGAACACCGGGGAGCTGTTTTTT.

The CDR3 here is CASSLLGGRNTGELFF. The CDR3 nucleotides are TGTGCCAGCAGCTTACTAGGCGGGAGGAACACCGGGGAGCTGTTTTTT. This rearrangement joins TRBV7-3 to TRBJ2-2; 7 nucleotides match TRBD2. CDR1 is SGHTA and CDR2 is FQGTGA in the germline V gene. The V segment lost 2 bases and the J segment 1 base; nucleotides outside the gene matches: 4. The CDR3 sequence is 16 residues long. The variable domain in full, completed from reference TRBV7-3 and TRBJ2-2, reads GAGVSQTPSNKVTEKGKYVELRCDPISGHTALYWYRQSLGQGPEFLIYFQGTGAADDSGLPNDRFFAVRPEGSVSTLKIQRTERGDSAVYLCASSLLGGRNTGELFFGEGSRLTVL.

The chain links TRBV19 to TRBJ2-7; D not certain. The germline V gene encodes CDR1 LNHDA and CDR2 SQIVND (reference sequence). The CDR3 loop spans 13 amino acids. The V end was cut by 6 bases, the J end by 2 bases, with 11 bases between. The CDR3 is CASSRTFAYEQYF. CDR3 sequence (DNA): TGTGCCAGTAGCAGGACCTTTGCCTACGAGCAGTACTTC.

This rearrangement joins TRBV5-1 to TRBJ1-1; D is unresolved. This CDR3 is built from 12 residues. V was cut by 0 bases and J by 5 bases, with 5 bases left in between. The V gene's germline CDR1 is SGHRS and CDR2 YFSETQ. CDR3 region: CASSLADTEAFF. CDR3 nucleotides: TGCGCCAGCAGCTTGGCGGATACTGAAGCTTTCTTT.

The J gene is TRBJ2-3, the V gene TRBV5-1; D is possibly TRBD1 (5 bases). Germline CDR1 and CDR2: SGHRS and YFSETQ. This CDR3 has 16 residues. V was cut by 1 base and J by 2 bases, with 14 bases left in between. Written as DNA, the CDR3 is TGCGCCAGCAGCTTGCCCCTGGCTGGGGCCACAGATACGCAGTATTTT. Protein product: CASSLPLAGATDTQYF. Using reference TRBV5-1 and TRBJ2-3 for the parts outside the CDR3, the full variable domain is KAGVTQTPRYLIKTRGQQVTLSCSPISGHRSVSWYQQTPGQGLQFLFEYFSETQRNKGNFPGRFSGRQFSNSRSEMNVSTLELGDSALYLCASSLPLAGATDTQYFGPGTRLTVL.

The chain has TRBV29-1 and TRBJ2-7; 8 nucleotides line up with TRBD1. V lost 1 base and J lost 0; bases outside the gene matches: 11. Germline CDR1 reads SQVTM; CDR2 reads ANQGSEA. CDR3 size: 17 residues. CDR3 region: CSVEGRAEQGVSYEQYF. The CDR3, as DNA: TGCAGCGTTGAAGGAAGAGCAGAACAGGGGGTCTCCTACGAGCAGTACTTC.

The J gene is TRBJ2-7, the V gene TRBV11-2, with D unresolved. CDR3 length equals 14 residues. Germline-derived CDR1 and CDR2 are SGHAT and FQNNGV. V was clipped by 4 bases and J by 2 bases, with 12 bases between them. For the CDR3, the DNA is TGTGCCAGCAGCTCCCGACTGCAAACCTACGAGCAGTACTTC. Protein: CASSSRLQTYEQYF.

V and J are TRBV7-9 and TRBJ2-3, with TRBD1 matching 7 bases. The length of the CDR3 is 14 residues. V lost 1 base and J lost 4; bases outside the gene matches: 2. Germline assignment: CDR1 SEHNR and CDR2 FQNEAQ (reference sequence). In DNA form, the CDR3 reads TGTGCCAGCAGCTTAGGTACAGGGGCAGATACGCAGTATTTT. This gives the protein CASSLGTGADTQYF. Complete variable domain (other parts from reference TRBV7-9 and TRBJ2-3): DTGVSQNPRHKITKRGQNVTFRCDPISEHNRLYWYRQTLGQGPEFLTYFQNEAQLEKSRLLSDRFSAERPKGSFSTLEIQRTEQGDSAMYLCASSLGTGADTQYFGPGTRLTVL.

This chain links TRBV27 with TRBJ2-1; 8 positions agree with TRBD2. The CDR3 has 15 residues. V lost 3 bases to trimming and J lost 6 bases; unmatched junction nucleotides: 7. Germline V gene sequence: CDR1 MNHEY, CDR2 SMNVEV (reference sequence). CDR3 in amino acids: CASSFERERVNEQFF. In DNA form, the CDR3 reads TGTGCCAGCAGTTTTGAGCGGGAGAGAGTCAATGAGCAGTTCTTC.

This rearrangement joins TRBV5-1 to TRBJ2-2, with 10 bases that match TRBD1. The CDR3 has 15 residues. The V gene end was trimmed by 6 bases and the J gene end by 4 bases; junction bases not matched to a gene: 6. Germline V gene sequence: CDR1 SGHRS, CDR2 YFSETQ. The CDR3 sequence is CASTPGQGSTGELFF. The DNA for the CDR3 is TGCGCCAGCACACCGGGACAGGGGAGCACCGGGGAGCTGTTTTTT.

The rearrangement uses TRBV11-3 and TRBJ2-1, with 10 bases that match TRBD2. The CDR3 is made up of 15 amino acids. V lost 1 base, J lost 8 bases, and 5 bases stayed unmatched. Germline CDR1 is SGHNT and CDR2 is YENEEA. CDR3 nucleotide sequence: TGTGCCAGCAGCTTAGTACTAGCGGGGCCCCATGAGCAGTTCTTC. This translates into CASSLVLAGPHEQFF.

J is TRBJ2-2 and V is TRBV18, with TRBD2 identical over 7 bases. Looked up from germline, CDR1 is KGHSH and CDR2 is LQKENI. The trim removed 3 bases at V and 2 bases at J, leaving 6 bases unmatched. The CDR3 has 16 amino acids. The CDR3 reads CASSPLSSGNTGELFF. The CDR3 nucleotides read TGTGCCAGCTCACCGCTGTCTAGCGGAAACACCGGGGAGCTGTTTTTT.

This clone showed up just a few times. The genes are TRBV5-3 and TRBJ2-7, with TRBD1 as a possible D gene (7 bases). TRBV5-3 is sorted into the ORF group, with uncertain function. The CDR3 runs to 16 residues. Trimming removed 2 bases at V and 2 bases at J, with 17 bases between. The CDR3 DNA follows: TGTGCCAGAAGCTTTCTCAGGGGGGAACCTCCCTACGAGCAGTACTTC. As protein: CARSFLRGEPPYEQYF.

The chain has TRBV13 and TRBJ2-1; 8 bases match TRBD1. The CDR3 covers 14 residues. The ends lost 5 bases at V and 7 bases at J; junction bases unmatched: 7. Germline CDR1 and CDR2: PRHDT and FYEKMQ (reference sequence). The CDR3 sequence is CASSRRQGWNEQFF. The CDR3 coding sequence is TGTGCCAGCAGCAGAAGACAGGGGTGGAATGAGCAGTTCTTC.

The V call is TRBV5-1, the J call TRBJ2-5; 7 positions match TRBD2. V lost 2 bases to trimming and J lost 4 bases; unmatched junction nucleotides: 2. Germline-derived CDR1 and CDR2 are SGHRS and YFSETQ. The CDR3 is 13 residues long. CDR3 region: CASSFGGGETQYF. CDR3 in DNA: TGCGCCAGCAGCTTTGGCGGGGGAGAGACCCAGTACTTC.

The chain recombines TRBV4-2 with TRBJ2-5; the D is unclear. The CDR3 spans 12 residues. V was trimmed by 0 bases and J by 4 bases, leaving 3 bases between them. Germline lookup yields CDR1 LGHNA and CDR2 YNFKEQ. The CDR3 nucleotides read TGTGCCAGCAGCCAAGATTTAGAGACCCAGTACTTC. As protein: CASSQDLETQYF.

The chain carries TRBV6-5 and TRBJ2-2; D is undetermined. Trimming shortened V by 5 bases and J by 1 base, and 11 bases separated the two germline ends. Germline CDR1 and CDR2: MNHEY and SVGAGI. This CDR3 is 15 amino acids long. The CDR3 DNA is TGTGCCAGCAGTCCACCCCCCGTGAACACCGGGGAGCTGTTTTTT. Translated: CASSPPPVNTGELFF.

The rearrangement links TRBV28 to TRBJ1-4; 10 bases fit TRBD1. Germline V gene data show CDR1 as MDHEN and CDR2 as SYDVKM. The CDR3 covers 16 residues. V trimming: 3 bases; J trimming: 8 bases; junction bases outside the gene matches: 9. Here the CDR3 DNA reads TGTGCCAGCAGTTTGGTGTCCGGGACAGGGGTCGAAAAACTGTTTTTT. This codes for CASSLVSGTGVEKLFF. The variable domain in full, with the rest retrieved from reference TRBV28 and TRBJ1-4, is DVKVTQSSRYLVKRTGEKVFLECVQDMDHENMFWYRQDPGLGLRLIYFSYDVKMKEKGDIPEGYSVSREKKERFSLILESASTNQTSMYLCASSLVSGTGVEKLFFGSGTQLSVL.

This chain joins TRBV29-1 and TRBJ1-1; no clear D. The CDR3 consists of 14 residues. Trimming removed 2 bases from V and 2 bases from J, with 12 bases in between. Looked up from germline, CDR1 is SQVTM and CDR2 is ANQGSEA. The CDR3 DNA follows: TGCAGCGTTGAACCGGGAGGAGGAAACACTGAAGCTTTCTTT. It translates to CSVEPGGGNTEAFF.

The genes are TRBV12-3 or TRBV12-4 and TRBJ1-1; D is unclear. The CDR3 sequence is 13 residues long. Trimming took 5 bases from V and 0 from J, leaving 7 bases between them. CDR3: CASSPELNTEAFF. In nucleotides, the CDR3 is TGTGCCAGCAGTCCAGAGTTGAACACTGAAGCTTTCTTT.

This clone was seen only a few times. The chain's CDR3 is CASSYSAGEIYEKLFF. For the CDR3, the DNA is TGTGCCAGCAGTTACTCGGCGGGCGAGATTTATGAAAAACTGTTTTTT. This chain connects TRBV6-5 to TRBJ1-4, with no clear D. CDR1 and CDR2 (germline): MNHEY, SVGAGI. The V and J ends lost 0 bases and 6 bases respectively, with 14 bases between them. The CDR3 totals 16 residues.

The gene calls are TRBV14 and TRBJ2-1; D is perhaps TRBD1 (6 bases). Trimming took off 0 bases at V and 0 bases at J, with 6 bases between the two ends. The CDR3 has 15 amino acids. CDR1 and CDR2 (germline): SGHDN, FVKESK. The CDR3 is CASSQDRGSYNEQFF. CDR3 coding DNA: TGTGCCAGCAGCCAAGACAGGGGCTCCTACAATGAGCAGTTCTTC.

The chain combines TRBV2 with TRBJ2-3, with 13 bases identical to TRBD2. This CDR3 is built from 17 residues. V trimming: 4 bases; J trimming: 5 bases; junction bases outside the gene matches: 9. CDR1 SNHLY and CDR2 FYNNEI come from the germline V gene. CDR3 region: CASSAGGLAGVGDTQYF. In nucleotides, the CDR3 is TGTGCCAGCAGTGCCGGAGGACTAGCGGGAGTTGGAGATACGCAGTATTTT.

This clone was seen once. The V call is TRBV2, the J call TRBJ2-3; D unclear. V was cut by 8 bases and J by 0 bases, with 3 bases left in between. The germline gives CDR1 SNHLY, CDR2 FYNNEI. This CDR3 spans 11 amino acids. Written as DNA, the CDR3 is TGTGCCAGCCCTAGCACAGATACGCAGTATTTT. Its translation is CASPSTDTQYF.

This clone is a singleton in its sample. V gene TRBV5-5 combines with J gene TRBJ2-1, with 8 bases that match TRBD2. V lost 4 bases and J lost 9; bases outside the gene matches: 12. Germline V lookup: CDR1 SGHKS, CDR2 YYEKEE (reference sequence). The CDR3 contains 15 residues. CDR3 loop: CASSPPPGGPVEQFF. The CDR3, as DNA: TGTGCCAGCAGCCCCCCCCCGGGAGGGCCGGTTGAGCAGTTCTTC.

V and J are TRBV19 and TRBJ2-7; 12 bases are shared with TRBD2. Germline CDR1 is LNHDA and CDR2 is SQIVND (reference sequence). V lost 5 bases, J lost 2 bases, and 10 bases stayed unmatched. The CDR3 sequence is 17 residues long. CDR3 coding DNA: TGTGCCAGTAGTCTTCGGACTAGCGGGGCCGCCACCTACGAGCAGTACTTC. Protein product: CASSLRTSGAATYEQYF.

This sequence joins TRBV28 and TRBJ2-3; D is ambiguous. V was trimmed by 6 bases and J by 0 bases, leaving 13 bases between them. Germline loops: CDR1 MDHEN, CDR2 SYDVKM. The CDR3 length is 15 residues. The CDR3 protein is CASSLPAGSTDTQYF. The CDR3, as DNA: TGTGCCAGCAGCCTACCAGCAGGAAGCACAGATACGCAGTATTTT.

The V call is TRBV7-9, the J call TRBJ1-1; TRBD1 aligns across 7 bases. The CDR3 consists of 13 residues. After removal of 5 bases from V and 5 bases from J, the junction contained 5 bases not matched to a gene. Per the germline V gene, CDR1 is SEHNR and CDR2 is FQNEAQ (reference sequence). CDR3 region: CASSQTGRTEAFF. The CDR3 DNA reads as TGTGCCAGCAGCCAGACAGGGAGGACTGAAGCTTTCTTT. The full variable domain, its missing parts supplied by reference TRBV7-9 and TRBJ1-1, is DTGVSQNPRHKITKRGQNVTFRCDPISEHNRLYWYRQTLGQGPEFLTYFQNEAQLEKSRLLSDRFSAERPKGSFSTLEIQRTEQGDSAMYLCASSQTGRTEAFFGQGTRLTVV.

The rearrangement links TRBV6-1 to TRBJ1-2; D remains ambiguous. V was trimmed by 2 bases and J by 4 bases, leaving 14 bases between them. There are 15 residues in the CDR3. The V gene's germline CDR1 is MNHNS and CDR2 SASEGT. CDR3 protein: CASSERLFTLYGYTF. DNA for the CDR3: TGTGCCAGCAGTGAACGGTTATTTACCCTCTATGGCTACACCTTC.